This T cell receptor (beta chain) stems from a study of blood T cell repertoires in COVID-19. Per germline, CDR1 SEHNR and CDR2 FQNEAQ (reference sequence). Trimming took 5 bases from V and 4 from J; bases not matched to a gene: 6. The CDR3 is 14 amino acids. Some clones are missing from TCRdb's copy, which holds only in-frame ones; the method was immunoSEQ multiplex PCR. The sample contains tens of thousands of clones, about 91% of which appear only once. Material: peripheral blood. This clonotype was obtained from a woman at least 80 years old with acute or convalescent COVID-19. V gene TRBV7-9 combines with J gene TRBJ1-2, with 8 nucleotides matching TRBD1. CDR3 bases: TGTGCCAGCAGCCCTCGGACAGGGATCTATGGCTACACCTTC. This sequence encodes CASSPRTGIYGYTF.